These 6 T cell receptor beta chains originate from one sample sequenced in a study of T cell changes during pregnancy in multiple sclerosis (dated by TCRdb to the late 2010s). Library preparation used the immunoSEQ multiplex PCR assay. TCRdb took this table from immuneACCESS and kept in-frame rearrangements with V and J called. Such tables lack part of the clones; where checked against another copy, unresolved V genes explain under half of the gap, and the rest is unexplained. The sample table holds about 42,000 clones, of which approximately 96% were seen once. Under 0.9% of the sample belongs to the ten largest clones. Sequencing was performed on peripheral blood, taken in the second trimester of pregnancy. The receptors here all came from a female donor with multiple sclerosis, enrolled in a pregnancy study.

This clone was found once. This rearrangement joins TRBV21-1 to TRBJ2-7; the table assigns TRBD1, which was not confirmed against the DNA. TRBV21-1 is listed as a pseudogene. This CDR3 has 18 amino acids. In nucleotides, the CDR3 is TGTGCCAGCAGCAAAGTCCCCCCTTCCCTGGGCAGCTCCTACGAGCAGTACTTC. Its translation: CASSKVPPSLGSSYEQYF.

The CDR3 DNA follows: TGTGCAAGTCGCTCCCCGACTAGCGGGGACTACAATGAGCAGTTCTTC. This sequence encodes CASRSPTSGDYNEQFF. This sequence joins TRBV12-2 and TRBJ2-1; no check of the table's D call, TRBD2, against the DNA was made. TRBV12-2 is an annotated pseudogene. This CDR3 has 16 amino acids.

V gene TRBV7-9 combines with J gene TRBJ1-3; TRBD1 is a possible D gene (6 bases). V dropped 5 bases and J dropped 2 bases, with 10 bases sitting between them. This CDR3 has 14 residues. Germline V gene lookup returns CDR1 SEHNR and CDR2 FQNEAQ (reference sequence). The CDR3 nucleotides are TGTGCCAGCAGCATCGGACAGCCTGGAAACACCATATATTTT. This codes for CASSIGQPGNTIYF.

This rearrangement joins TRBV29-1 to TRBJ1-4; D perhaps matches TRBD1 (6 bases). The CDR3 consists of 15 residues. The V end was cut by 6 bases, the J end by 0 bases, with 14 bases between. Germline CDR1 and CDR2: SQVTM and ANQGSEA. The CDR3 DNA is TGCAGCGTCCGCCGGGACACTGCAACTAATGAAAAACTGTTTTTT. Protein sequence: CSVRRDTATNEKLFF. The variable domain in full, with the rest retrieved from reference TRBV29-1 and TRBJ1-4, is SAVISQKPSRDICQRGTSLTIQCQVDSQVTMMFWYRQQPGQSLTLIATANQGSEATYESGFVIDKFPISRPNLTFSTLTVSNMSPEDSSIYLCSVRRDTATNEKLFFGSGTQLSVL.

The chain links TRBV10-3 to TRBJ2-7; a possible D gene is TRBD2 (6 bases). The CDR3 spans 17 residues. CDR1 and CDR2 (germline): ENHRY, SYGVKD. The ends were cut back, 4 bases at V and 3 bases at J, with 22 bases in the middle. The DNA for the CDR3 is TGTGCCATCAGTGGGGGAGGCAATAGCGGCCTTTTCTACGAGCAGTACTTC. Residues: CAISGGGNSGLFYEQYF.

The chain couples TRBV2 to TRBJ1-5, with no clear D. The CDR3 covers 13 residues. Per the germline V gene, CDR1 is SNHLY and CDR2 is FYNNEI. Trimming took 6 bases from V and 0 from J, leaving 6 bases between them. In DNA form, the CDR3 reads TGTGCCAGCAGAGCCGATAGCAATCAGCCCCAGCATTTT. Translated, it gives CASRADSNQPQHF.